These 23 T cell receptor beta chains were all obtained from the same sample, sequenced in a study of a mutant IDH1 vaccine in newly diagnosed glioma. As for time point: week 23, last vaccination. Each dose delivered 300 ug of mutant IDH1 20-mer peptide subcutaneously with imiquimod. Their recognized antigens are unknown. Libraries were prepared by immunoSEQ multiplex PCR; TCRdb keeps only in-frame clonotypes and omits some of them. This sample has 25,000 to 35,000 clones, with around 87% found just once. The specimen was PBMCs, collected from a glioma patient whose treatment included an IDH1 peptide vaccine. Receptors originate from a man aged 40-49 years with glioma.

In its sample, this clone was seen once. This chain uses TRBV6-6 with TRBJ1-1; 10 bases fit TRBD1. The germline V gene has CDR1 MNHNY and CDR2 SVGAGI (reference sequence). Trimming removed 2 bases from V and 5 bases from J; junction bases left unmatched: 5. The CDR3 loop spans 15 amino acids. The CDR3 nucleotides read TGTGCCAGCAGTTACACCGACAGGGGGCGGACTGAAGCTTTCTTT. This sequence encodes CASSYTDRGRTEAFF.

This chain uses TRBV5-1 with TRBJ1-1; D remains unclear. V lost 4 bases to trimming and J lost 2 bases, with 12 bases between them. This CDR3 contains 14 residues. The germline CDR1 and CDR2 sequences are SGHRS and YFSETQ. The CDR3 region has the DNA TGCGCCAGCAGCCCCTGGGCAGCTAACACTGAAGCTTTCTTT. Encoded protein: CASSPWAANTEAFF.

V and J are TRBV7-6 and TRBJ2-1; 11 bases line up with TRBD2. CDR3 length: 15 residues. Looked up from germline, CDR1 is SGHVS and CDR2 is FNYEAQ. V gave up 8 bases and J gave up 7 bases; unmatched junction bases: 10. CDR3 bases: TGTGCCAGCGCGGCCGTGACTAGCGGGATGAATGAGCAGTTCTTC. Protein: CASAAVTSGMNEQFF.

The V call is TRBV19, the J call TRBJ2-6; perhaps D is TRBD1 or TRBD2 (5 bases each). This CDR3 has 16 residues. Germline CDR1 and CDR2: LNHDA and SQIVND (reference sequence). Trimming cost V 3 bases and J 4 bases, with 13 bases left between them. CDR3: CASSMGTLSGANVLTF. The CDR3 coding sequence is TGTGCCAGTAGTATGGGGACCCTTTCGGGGGCCAACGTCCTGACTTTC.

V is TRBV4-3 and J is TRBJ2-7; TRBD1 agrees at 7 bases. The CDR3 extends over 14 amino acids. V dropped 3 bases and J dropped 3; count of bases not matched to a gene: 5. From germline, CDR1 is LGHNA and CDR2 YSLEER. CDR3: CASSQGQTYYEQYF. DNA for the CDR3: TGCGCCAGCAGCCAGGGACAGACCTACTACGAGCAGTACTTC.

The chain links TRBV19 to TRBJ1-5; a possible D gene is TRBD1 (5 bases). CDR3 length: 13 amino acids. V dropped 7 bases and J dropped 1 base, with 8 bases sitting between them. CDR1 is LNHDA, CDR2 SQIVND, per germline (reference sequence). The CDR3: CASKGLSNQPQHF. For the CDR3, the DNA is TGTGCCAGTAAGGGGTTGAGCAATCAGCCCCAGCATTTT.

This clone was seen more than once but under ten times. V is TRBV4-1 and J is TRBJ2-1, with TRBD2 as a possible D gene (6 bases). The CDR3 length is 14 residues. Germline V gene data show CDR1 as MGHRA and CDR2 as YSYEKL. V was cut by 6 bases and J by 0 bases, with 9 bases left in between. Here the CDR3 reads CASRDGSSYNEQFF. The CDR3 DNA reads as TGCGCCAGCAGGGACGGGAGCTCCTACAATGAGCAGTTCTTC.

This clone was seen only once. The CDR3 reads CASSLVRGSFETQYF. For the CDR3, the DNA is TGTGCCAGCAGCTTGGTGCGCGGGAGTTTTGAGACCCAGTACTTC. The rearrangement links TRBV5-6 to TRBJ2-5, with 7 bases fitting TRBD2. The CDR3 runs 15 residues. CDR1 and CDR2 from the germline V gene are SGHDT and YYEEEE. Trimming removed 0 bases from V and 5 bases from J; junction bases left unmatched: 7. Combining the CDR3 with reference TRBV5-6 and TRBJ2-5 gives the whole variable domain DAGVTQSPTHLIKTRGQQVTLRCSPKSGHDTVSWYQQALGQGPQFIFQYYEEEERQRGNFPDRFSGHQFPNYSSELNVNALLLGDSALYLCASSLVRGSFETQYFGPGTRLLVL.

The chain has TRBV11-2 and TRBJ2-5; a possible D gene is TRBD2 (6 bases). CDR3 length: 15 amino acids. Germline V gene sequence: CDR1 SGHAT, CDR2 FQNNGV. Trimming took 5 bases from V and 5 from J, leaving 18 bases between them. For the CDR3, the DNA is TGTGCCAGCAGCCTCCAGACCTCTCGGGGGGAGACCCAGTACTTC. Its translation is CASSLQTSRGETQYF.

The genes are TRBV6-1 and TRBJ2-2; D may be TRBD1 (5 bases). The V end was cut by 7 bases, the J end by 2 bases, with 14 bases between. This CDR3 contains 15 residues. Germline V CDR1 and CDR2: MNHNS, SASEGT. In DNA form, the CDR3 reads TGTGCCAGCACCGAAGGGGCCGGCAACACCGGGGAGCTGTTTTTT. As protein: CASTEGAGNTGELFF.

J is TRBJ1-5 and V is TRBV29-1; no firm D call. V lost 4 bases, J lost 0 bases, and 19 bases lay in between. The CDR3 covers 17 residues. From germline, CDR1 is SQVTM and CDR2 ANQGSEA. The CDR3 spells CSVVGGVWGYSNQPQHF. For the CDR3, the DNA is TGCAGCGTTGTAGGCGGGGTCTGGGGTTATAGCAATCAGCCCCAGCATTTT.

V gene TRBV10-3 combines with J gene TRBJ1-3; D uncertain. The V gene lost 11 bases and the J gene lost 8 bases, with 22 bases spanning the gap. Germline CDR1 is ENHRY and CDR2 is SYGVKD. The CDR3 contains 14 residues. DNA of the CDR3: TGTGCCCTTCGGAGGGAAGTCGCTGAAGACACCATATATTTT. This translates into CALRREVAEDTIYF.

The V gene is TRBV2, the J gene TRBJ2-3; a weak D match, TRBD1 (5 bases). Trimming removed 2 bases from V and 0 bases from J, with 9 bases in between. In germline, CDR1 is SNHLY, CDR2 FYNNEI. CDR3 length: 15 residues. CDR3 residues: CASSERQISTDTQYF. Here the CDR3 DNA reads TGTGCCAGCAGTGAAAGACAGATTAGCACAGATACGCAGTATTTT. Full variable domain (outside the CDR3, taken from reference TRBV2 and TRBJ2-3): EPEVTQTPSHQVTQMGQEVILRCVPISNHLYFYWYRQILGQKVEFLVSFYNNEISEKSEIFDDQFSVERPDGSNFTLKIRSTKLEDSAMYFCASSERQISTDTQYFGPGTRLTVL.

V is TRBV4-2 and J is TRBJ2-3; a possible D gene is TRBD2 (7 bases). V lost 1 base, J lost 3 bases, and 17 bases lay in between. CDR1 and CDR2 from the germline V gene are LGHNA and YNFKEQ. The CDR3 is made up of 17 amino acids. The CDR3 nucleotides read TGTGCCAGCAGCCAAGGGCTAGGGGGGGGGAGTACAGATACGCAGTATTTT. This codes for CASSQGLGGGSTDTQYF.

The CDR3 DNA reads TGTGCCAGCAGCTTAGGTTTAGGGGGCTGGAGGGAGACCCAGTACTTC. This encodes CASSLGLGGWRETQYF. This rearrangement joins TRBV7-6 to TRBJ2-5, with 7 nucleotides matching TRBD1. Germline CDR1 and CDR2: SGHVS and FNYEAQ. With 1 base clipped from V and 5 bases from J, the junction kept 10 bases outside the gene matches. The CDR3 loop spans 16 amino acids.

The CDR3: CATPVVSGANVLTF. The DNA for the CDR3 is TGTGCCACCCCCGTCGTCTCTGGGGCCAACGTCCTGACTTTC. The V gene is TRBV10-3, the J gene TRBJ2-6; the D is unclear. This CDR3 has 14 amino acids. The V and J ends lost 10 bases and 0 bases respectively, with 10 bases between them. The germline V gene encodes CDR1 ENHRY and CDR2 SYGVKD.

The rearrangement uses TRBV6-5 and TRBJ2-3; TRBD2 aligns across 7 bases. V was pared by 10 bases and J by 1 base, with 5 bases of the junction left unmatched. Germline lookup yields CDR1 MNHEY and CDR2 SVGAGI. CDR3 length equals 13 residues. In DNA form, the CDR3 reads TGTGCCACGGCCAGCGGGGGCACAGATACGCAGTATTTT. Residues: CATASGGTDTQYF.

This clone qualifies as large (0.1 to 1%). The gene calls are TRBV10-3 and TRBJ1-1; D gene uncertain. The CDR3 length is 14 residues. Germline V gene sequence: CDR1 ENHRY, CDR2 SYGVKD. Between the trimmed V and J ends, which lost 3 bases and 1 base, there was a span of 9 bases. As DNA, the CDR3 is TGTGCCATCAGTGACGGTATCCAGAACACTGAAGCTTTCTTT. This codes for CAISDGIQNTEAFF.

The chain joins TRBV7-9 to TRBJ1-2; 12 bases line up with TRBD1. Germline CDR1 reads SEHNR; CDR2 reads FQNEAQ (reference sequence). With 3 bases clipped from V and 7 bases from J, the junction kept 3 bases outside the gene matches. The CDR3 contains 14 residues. The CDR3 DNA sequence: TGTGCCAGCAGCTTGGGGACAGGGGGCAGTGGCTACACCTTC. It specifies CASSLGTGGSGYTF.

This chain uses TRBV15 with TRBJ1-4; D might be TRBD1 (5 bases). V was trimmed by 0 bases and J by 5 bases, leaving 10 bases between them. There are 15 residues in the CDR3. CDR1 and CDR2 from the germline V gene are LNHNV and YYDKDF (reference sequence). CDR3 sequence reads: CATSREGRANEKLFF. DNA of the CDR3: TGTGCCACCAGCAGAGAGGGCAGGGCGAATGAAAAACTGTTTTTT.

This clone has a single count. The chain uses TRBV4-3 and TRBJ1-1; D gene uncertain. Looked up from germline, CDR1 is LGHNA and CDR2 is YSLEER. The CDR3 is 17 residues long. Trimming left V 0 bases short and J 5 bases short, with 19 bases between. The CDR3 spells CASSQESRTDLGTEAFF. The CDR3 nucleotides are TGCGCCAGCAGCCAAGAAAGTAGAACAGACTTAGGTACTGAAGCTTTCTTT.

This chain links TRBV13 with TRBJ2-3; D is unresolved. CDR1 and CDR2 from the germline V gene are PRHDT and FYEKMQ (reference sequence). The CDR3 is 15 residues long. Between the trimmed V and J ends, which lost 2 bases and 0 bases, there was a span of 9 bases. CDR3 loop: CASSLTGRSTDTQYF. DNA for the CDR3: TGTGCCAGCAGCTTAACGGGCAGGAGCACAGATACGCAGTATTTT.

The CDR3 reads CASSLLAPGGDLGETQYF. CDR3 in DNA: TGTGCCAGCAGCCTACTAGCACCGGGAGGGGACCTCGGGGAGACCCAGTACTTC. The V call is TRBV5-8, the J call TRBJ2-5; 8 nucleotides line up with TRBD2. The CDR3 has 18 residues. The junction had 19 bases not matched to a gene; V was cut back by 4 bases and J by 5 bases. Looked up from germline, CDR1 is SGHTS and CDR2 is YDEGEE.